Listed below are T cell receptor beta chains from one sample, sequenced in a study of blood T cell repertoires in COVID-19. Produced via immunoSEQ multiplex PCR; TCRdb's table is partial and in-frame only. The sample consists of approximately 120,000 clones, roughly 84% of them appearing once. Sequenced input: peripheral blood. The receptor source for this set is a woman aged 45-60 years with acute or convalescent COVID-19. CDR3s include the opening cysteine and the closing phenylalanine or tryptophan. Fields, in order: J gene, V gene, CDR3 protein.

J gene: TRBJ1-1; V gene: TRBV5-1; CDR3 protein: CASSLLQTNTEAFF
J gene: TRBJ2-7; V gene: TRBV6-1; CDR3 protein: CASSEDRAPSGGDEQYF
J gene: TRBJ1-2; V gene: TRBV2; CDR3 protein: CASSGWGRRAF
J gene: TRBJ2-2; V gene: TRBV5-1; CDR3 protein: CASSLDPGGTGELFF
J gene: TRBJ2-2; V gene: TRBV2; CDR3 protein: CASSGLPGAGELFF
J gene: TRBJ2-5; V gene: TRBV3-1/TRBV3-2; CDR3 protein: CASSLRGIQETQYF
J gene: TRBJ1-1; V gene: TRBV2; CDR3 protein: CASSRDRRLTTEAFF
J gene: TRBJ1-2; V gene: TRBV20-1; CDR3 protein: CSASVWGQGATGYGYTF
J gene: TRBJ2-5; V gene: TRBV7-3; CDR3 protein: CASSLQGNSETQYF
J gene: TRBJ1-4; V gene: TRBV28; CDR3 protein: CASSLRETNEKLFF
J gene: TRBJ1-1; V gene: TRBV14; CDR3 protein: CASSQDFVRTEAFF
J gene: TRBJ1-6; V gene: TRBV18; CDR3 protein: CASTGTGVDWPLHF
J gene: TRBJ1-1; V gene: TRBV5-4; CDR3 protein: CASSLSGLNTEAFF
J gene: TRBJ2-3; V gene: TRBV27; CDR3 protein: CASRISGGTDTQYF
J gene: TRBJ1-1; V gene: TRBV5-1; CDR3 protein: CASSSGQGWGTEAFF
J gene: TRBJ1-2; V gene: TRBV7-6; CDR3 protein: CASSPGQGYGYTF
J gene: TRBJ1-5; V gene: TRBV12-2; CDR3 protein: CASRWGGCPFNQPQHF
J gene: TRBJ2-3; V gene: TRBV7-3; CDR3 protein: CASSLGLAGGRGDTQYF
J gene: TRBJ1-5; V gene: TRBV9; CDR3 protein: CASSPTDRLGQPQHF
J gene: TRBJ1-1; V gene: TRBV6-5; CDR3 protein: CASTYQAIVKAFF
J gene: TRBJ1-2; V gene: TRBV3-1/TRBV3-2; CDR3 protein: CASSQDWQGYGYTF
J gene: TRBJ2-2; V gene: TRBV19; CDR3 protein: CTSSLRGRGTGELFF
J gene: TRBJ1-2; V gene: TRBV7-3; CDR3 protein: CASSVSGTDSLGYTF
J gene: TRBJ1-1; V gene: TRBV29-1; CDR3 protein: CSVLGQNTEAFF
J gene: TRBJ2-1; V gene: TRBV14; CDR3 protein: CASSQDRGEQFF
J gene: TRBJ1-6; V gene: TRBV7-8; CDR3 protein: CASSSRDRGYDSPLHF
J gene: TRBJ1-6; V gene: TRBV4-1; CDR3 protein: CASRQDYNSPLHF
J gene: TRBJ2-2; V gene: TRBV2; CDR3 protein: CASRDSGGGPGELFF
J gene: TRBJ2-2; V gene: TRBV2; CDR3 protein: CASHRGYTGELFF
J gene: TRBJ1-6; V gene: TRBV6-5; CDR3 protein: CASSYLPRLNSPLHF
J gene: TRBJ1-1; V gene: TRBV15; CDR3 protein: CATSRGQGAEAFF
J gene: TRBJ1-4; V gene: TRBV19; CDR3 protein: CASRRSPGGASEKLFF
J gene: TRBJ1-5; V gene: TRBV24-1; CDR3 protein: CATSEGGFNQPQHF
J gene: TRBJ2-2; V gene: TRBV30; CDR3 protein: CAWSVGTGSTGELFF
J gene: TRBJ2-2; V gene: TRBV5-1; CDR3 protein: CASSYKQGPSVTGELFF